The source of this TCR beta chain is a study of shared clonotypes between healthy human individuals (dated by TCRdb to the early 2020s). Study-level background: The cohort comprised a couple of women and a few men aged 18 to 49 years. To increase sequencing depth and limit assay-specific biases, different laboratories used diverse techniques to prepare libraries and sequence TCR repertoires. Each donor's leukapheresis produced roughly between about 0.85 and 10 billion PBMCs. For each donor, three plates each were used for CD4 naive and CD4 memory, two plates were used for CD8 naive, and one plate was used for CD8 memory. Blood TCR repertoires of about five healthy adults were deeply sequenced to estimate repertoire size and the extent of clonotype sharing between individuals.

The donors were healthy, HIV-negative adults who had no recently reported acute infections or vaccinations. Only Caucasian adults living in Nashville, Tennessee, USA were represented among the donors. CD4+ T cells were enriched by magnetic negative selection, after which naive cells were positively selected on CD45RA and the negative fraction was taken as the memory subset. After blood collection by leukapheresis, PBMCs were isolated using Ficoll-Histopaque density gradient centrifugation and then cryopreserved in the vapor phase of liquid nitrogen. Analytical flow cytometry was used to check the purity and quantity of each magnetically sorted T cell population. Genomic DNA was isolated from each sorted fraction and quantified by UV absorbance on a Nanodrop 2000c. Using the deep immunoSEQ assay, multiplex PCR amplified TCR CDR3 regions from genomic DNA. Extracted genomic DNA from each cell subset was distributed evenly across all wells of several immunoSEQ 96-well plates, and each plate was treated as a replicate. For sorted subsets, each replicate PCR was loaded with about 200 ng genomic DNA, equivalent to about 33,000 T cell genomes. Purified libraries were quantified with a Qubit 3.0 fluorometer, sized on a Bioanalyzer 2100, and re-quantified with the KAPA Library Quantification kit. Every immunoSEQ 96-well plate was sequenced on a dedicated single-read 150-cycle Illumina NextSeq 550 flow cell. Regarding the original processing steps: The immunoSEQ output contained only junctional sequences without quality scores, so filtering could not match that applied to full-length reads. Sequences were annotated with PyIR, a Python wrapper for IgBLAST v1.9, using IMGT germline references to assign V/J genes and CDR3. Any read was removed if the V/J assignment was weak (E-value above 1e-6), the CDR3 was missing, or the read contained stop codons, out-of-frame junctions, or ambiguous translated residues. V3J clonotypes were defined as sequences sharing an identical inferred V gene, J gene, and CDR3 amino acid sequence. The percentage overlap between two repertoires was calculated by dividing the number of shared unique clonotypes by the size of the smaller repertoire. Richness of each repertoire was evaluated using RTK rarefaction, the Chao1 estimator, and Recon v2.1 estimates of unobserved clonotypes. For all TCRbeta clonotypes obtained by the gDNA method from a few donors, generation probabilities were computed with OLGA. Drawn from immuneACCESS, this table holds only the in-frame rearrangements with V and J called that TCRdb kept. Clones are partly lost; checked studies trace under half to an unresolved V gene and leave the rest unexplained. V and J calls and clone size are given by that table; D and trimming were obtained from the DNA. The sample yields approximately 620,000 clones; 97% were counted once. Around 0.058% of the sample rests with the top ten.

Broad study findings and their caveats: Compared with non-shared clonotypes, clonotypes shared by all four sorted-subset donors had higher generation probabilities. Because the study included a small number of donors, the genetic and exposure-history diversity represented was limited. When a handful of donors were compared, the shared fraction of clonotypes was 5% to 6.5% for naive CD4, approximately 3.3% for naive CD8, 2% to 2.5% for memory CD4, and 0.4% for memory CD8. Incomplete sequencing was indicated by rarefaction of sorted-subset datasets, despite the large sequencing depth. Larger estimated clonotype richness was generally found for naive subsets than for memory subsets. Sampling was restricted to blood, and TCR repertoires in tissue are likely to differ from TCR repertoires in blood. Pairwise subsampling indicated that sequencing depth was expected to affect the degree of clonotype sharing among donors.

Of note for this clone: Its recognized antigen is unknown. No clone much larger than this one lies a single base away; base qualities are absent.

V is pared back by 4 bases and J by 2 bases, with 17 bases lying between the germline termini. CDR1 and CDR2, per the germline V gene, are SGHDT and YYEEEE. The CDR3 holds 16 amino acids from the cysteine to the phenylalanine. Only the CDR3 DNA stays, 48 bases, in frame from base 1. The sequencing sample was made of naive CD4+ T cells sorted from blood. In light of the paper, this sample's cell subset or site label describes: CD45RA+ positively selected. The sequence is built from TRBV5-6 and TRBJ2-3, and the D gene may be TRBD2, 6 bases matching. This receptor was taken from a woman in her twenties or thirties in good health. The bases are TGTGCCAGCAGCCCGTTCGTTAGCGGACTCACAGATACGCAGTATTTT. This yields the protein CASSPFVSGLTDTQYF.